The 28 T cell receptor beta chains reported below all come from one sample, sequenced in a study of blood T cell repertoires in COVID-19. The protocol was immunoSEQ multiplex PCR, while the TCRdb copy is restricted to in-frame clones and leaves out a portion. The sample contains some 41,000 clones, less than 90% of which appear only once. Sequenced input: peripheral blood. Source of these receptors: a human donor in a cohort sampled during active COVID-19.

This clone is deemed medium-sized. The same CDR3 is also encoded by other DNA sequences in this sample. The V gene is TRBV18, the J gene TRBJ1-1; D is possibly TRBD1 (6 bases). The CDR3 consists of 14 residues. The germline CDR1 and CDR2 sequences are KGHSH and LQKENI. The germline V and J ends were trimmed by 6 bases and 3 bases, with 14 bases remaining between them. CDR3 DNA sequence: TGTGCCAGCTCGCCTCAGGGGAGGGACACTGAAGCTTTCTTT. This translates into CASSPQGRDTEAFF.

The chain uses TRBV5-1 and TRBJ2-5; 9 bases line up with TRBD1. The length of the CDR3 is 14 residues. Unmatched junction bases numbered 7, after V lost 4 bases and J lost 6 bases. Looked up from germline, CDR1 is SGHRS and CDR2 is YFSETQ. The CDR3, as DNA: TGCGCCAGCAGCACCTCGACAGGGGGGAAGACCCAGTACTTC. Amino acid sequence: CASSTSTGGKTQYF.

The rearrangement joins TRBV25-1 to TRBJ2-7; a possible D gene is TRBD1 (6 bases). This CDR3 region has 14 residues. V was shortened by 6 bases and J by 2 bases, with 14 bases between the two germline ends. Germline values: CDR1 MGHDK, CDR2 SYGVNS. DNA of the CDR3: TGTGCCAGCAGGGGAAGGACAGTTCCCTACGAGCAGTACTTC. It is translated as CASRGRTVPYEQYF.

The gene calls are TRBV11-3 and TRBJ2-1, with TRBD2 matching over 8 bases. The CDR3 spans 16 residues. Germline V lookup: CDR1 SGHNT, CDR2 YENEEA. Trimming removed 2 bases from V and 3 bases from J; junction bases left unmatched: 6. CDR3 amino acids: CASSLRAGAGYNEQFF. DNA of the CDR3: TGTGCCAGCAGCTTACGAGCGGGGGCAGGCTACAATGAGCAGTTCTTC.

The chain carries TRBV6-5 and TRBJ2-1; 10 bases map to TRBD2. The length of the CDR3 is 15 residues. V lost 6 bases, J lost 4 bases, and 6 bases stayed unmatched. CDR1 and CDR2 (germline): MNHEY, SVGAGI. The CDR3 DNA is TGTGCCAGCAGGGCGGGACTAGCGACATACAATGAGCAGTTCTTC. The encoded protein is CASRAGLATYNEQFF.

The rearrangement links TRBV15 to TRBJ1-5; a weak D match, TRBD1 (5 bases). V lost 3 bases, J lost 7 bases, and 7 bases lay in between. Germline loops: CDR1 LNHNV, CDR2 YYDKDF (reference sequence). CDR3 size: 12 residues. The CDR3 reads CATSRDIQPQHF. The CDR3 coding sequence is TGTGCCACCAGCAGGGACATACAGCCCCAGCATTTT. Full variable domain (remainder filled in from reference TRBV15 and TRBJ1-5): DAMVIQNPRYQVTQFGKPVTLSCSQTLNHNVMYWYQQKSSQAPKLLFHYYDKDFNNEADTPDNFQSRRPNTSFCFLDIRSPGLGDTAMYLCATSRDIQPQHFGDGTRLSIL.

The chain combines TRBV27 with TRBJ2-1; 8 bases fit TRBD2. Trimming took 7 bases from V and 3 from J; bases not matched to a gene: 5. The V gene's germline CDR1 is MNHEY and CDR2 SMNVEV (reference sequence). This CDR3 has 14 amino acids. This chain's CDR3 is CASKVRGGYNEQFF. CDR3 nucleotides: TGTGCCAGCAAAGTCCGGGGGGGCTACAATGAGCAGTTCTTC.

The chain has TRBV19 and TRBJ1-2; tentatively, D is TRBD1 (5 bases). CDR1 LNHDA and CDR2 SQIVND come from the germline V gene (reference sequence). Trimming took 6 bases from V and 8 from J, leaving 19 bases between them. This CDR3 region has 14 residues. The CDR3 is CASRRDSPFGGYTF. The CDR3 nucleotides are TGTGCCAGTAGACGGGACTCCCCGTTTGGAGGCTACACCTTC.

The chain couples TRBV4-1 to TRBJ2-5, with D unclear. This CDR3 region has 15 residues. The germline V gene has CDR1 MGHRA and CDR2 YSYEKL. V gave up 2 bases and J gave up 5 bases, with 15 bases separating them. The CDR3 reads CASSQSAMIRETQYF. DNA for the CDR3: TGCGCCAGCAGCCAATCCGCCATGATCCGGGAGACCCAGTACTTC.

The chain employs TRBV24-1 and TRBJ1-5; D gene uncertain. CDR1 and CDR2 from the germline V gene are KGHDR and SFDVKD. The CDR3 extends over 14 amino acids. Deletions cut 3 bases from V and 0 bases from J, with 5 bases between. The CDR3 loop reads CATSDAYSNQPQHF. The CDR3 DNA sequence: TGTGCCACCAGTGATGCGTATAGCAATCAGCCCCAGCATTTT.

The V gene is TRBV5-1, the J gene TRBJ1-2; a possible D gene is TRBD1 (5 bases). The CDR3 has 14 amino acids. Germline loops: CDR1 SGHRS, CDR2 YFSETQ. V shed 0 bases and J shed 3 bases, with 9 bases lying between them. CDR3 in DNA: TGCGCCAGCAGCTTGGCAGGGTCACACTATGGCTACACCTTC. Protein product: CASSLAGSHYGYTF.

This rearrangement joins TRBV5-6 to TRBJ2-1; the D is unclear. Germline CDR1 reads SGHDT; CDR2 reads YYEEEE. The CDR3 extends over 13 amino acids. The V end was cut by 0 bases, the J end by 5 bases, with 6 bases between. CDR3 protein: CASSLVNHNEQFF. CDR3 DNA sequence: TGTGCCAGCAGCTTGGTTAATCACAATGAGCAGTTCTTC.

The chain uses TRBV23-1 and TRBJ2-1; the match to TRBD2 covers 12 bases. TRBV23-1 is assigned to the ORF class and has an uncertain function. Trimming at V came to 7 bases and at J to 1 base, leaving 5 bases not matched to a gene. CDR3 length: 16 amino acids. Written as DNA, the CDR3 is TGCGCCAGCACGCGACTAGCGGGGGCTTCCTACAATGAGCAGTTCTTC. Amino acids: CASTRLAGASYNEQFF.

The chain links TRBV5-1 to TRBJ1-5; the match to TRBD1 covers 10 bases. Germline V lookup: CDR1 SGHRS, CDR2 YFSETQ. The CDR3 extends over 17 amino acids. The V segment lost 0 bases and the J segment 7 bases; nucleotides outside the gene matches: 10. The CDR3, as DNA: TGCGCCAGCAGCTTGGGGACAGGGGGTATCGTCGGGCAGCCCCAGCATTTT. Its protein is CASSLGTGGIVGQPQHF.

The chain combines TRBV2 with TRBJ1-1, with D tentatively TRBD1 (6 bases). Germline lookup yields CDR1 SNHLY and CDR2 FYNNEI. The CDR3 totals 15 residues. V was pared by 5 bases and J by 4 bases, with 17 bases between. CDR3 sequence: CASSPDAGAFTEAFF. CDR3 DNA sequence: TGTGCCAGCAGTCCGGACGCGGGGGCGTTCACTGAAGCTTTCTTT.

V gene TRBV2 combines with J gene TRBJ2-4, with 7 positions matching TRBD2. Germline CDR1 reads SNHLY; CDR2 reads FYNNEI. The CDR3 consists of 15 residues. V lost 6 bases and J lost 1; bases outside the gene matches: 6. The CDR3 region has the DNA TGTGCCAGCAGGAGGGAGGGGTCGGCCAAAAACATTCAGTACTTC. This translates into CASRREGSAKNIQYF.

The chain employs TRBV21-1 and TRBJ2-7; TRBD2 is the table's D call and was not checked against the DNA. TRBV21-1 is listed as a pseudogene. The CDR3 covers 15 residues. The CDR3 sequence is CASSPPGGAAYEQYF. CDR3 nucleotide sequence: TGTGCCAGCAGCCCCCCGGGAGGGGCTGCCTACGAGCAGTACTTC.

V and J are TRBV24-1 and TRBJ2-1; a weak D match, TRBD1 (6 bases). Germline V gene sequence: CDR1 KGHDR, CDR2 SFDVKD. V dropped 4 bases and J dropped 12 bases, with 18 bases sitting between them. The CDR3 consists of 14 residues. The CDR3 nucleotides are TGTGCCACCAGTGACATAAGACAGGCATCTGGGCAGTTCTTC. Translation gives CATSDIRQASGQFF.

This chain connects TRBV7-6 to TRBJ2-7, with 8 bases that match TRBD1. V shed 5 bases, J shed 2 bases, and the junction held 5 bases outside the gene matches. CDR3 length equals 14 residues. CDR1 is SGHVS and CDR2 is FNYEAQ in the germline V gene. The CDR3 region is CASSPRDRTYEQYF. The CDR3 coding sequence is TGTGCCAGCAGCCCCCGGGACAGGACCTACGAGCAGTACTTC.

V and J are TRBV11-2 and TRBJ2-1; TRBD2 is a possible D gene (6 bases). This CDR3 has 14 residues. The V end was cut by 5 bases, the J end by 4 bases, with 12 bases between. Germline CDR1 and CDR2: SGHAT and FQNNGV. CDR3 loop: CASSQSGGYNEQFF. The CDR3 nucleotides are TGTGCCAGCAGCCAATCCGGGGGTTACAATGAGCAGTTCTTC. Using reference TRBV11-2 and TRBJ2-1 for the parts outside the CDR3, the full variable domain is EAGVAQSPRYKIIEKRQSVAFWCNPISGHATLYWYQQILGQGPKLLIQFQNNGVVDDSQLPKDRFSAERLKGVDSTLKIQPAKLEDSAVYLCASSQSGGYNEQFFGPGTRLTVL.

V usage is TRBV11-3 and J usage is TRBJ2-3; D gene unclear. V lost 2 bases, J lost 5 bases, and 11 bases lay in between. This CDR3 comprises 14 residues. CDR1 is SGHNT, CDR2 YENEEA, per germline. This chain's CDR3 is CASSLSALRDTQYF. Here the CDR3 DNA reads TGTGCCAGCAGCTTAAGCGCCCTGCGAGATACGCAGTATTTT.

A note on this clone: Other DNA variants within this sample encode the same CDR3. The V call is TRBV5-1, the J call TRBJ1-1; the match to TRBD1 covers 8 bases. The J segment lost 3 bases and the V segment lost 0 bases, leaving 1 base of the junction unmatched. Germline loops: CDR1 SGHRS, CDR2 YFSETQ. The CDR3 has 14 amino acids. DNA for the CDR3: TGCGCCAGCAGCTTGGCAGGGGGCTACACTGAAGCTTTCTTT. The encoded protein is CASSLAGGYTEAFF.

V is TRBV18 and J is TRBJ2-7; no reliable D call. V was clipped by 4 bases and J by 3 bases, with 4 bases between them. The CDR3 has 11 residues. Germline values: CDR1 KGHSH, CDR2 LQKENI. The CDR3 loop is CASSRDYEQYF. DNA of the CDR3: TGTGCCAGCTCACGCGACTACGAGCAGTACTTC.

This clone was detected a few times. The V gene is TRBV5-4, the J gene TRBJ1-6; D unresolved. Germline assignment: CDR1 SGHNT and CDR2 YYREEE (reference sequence). The V end was cut by 2 bases, the J end by 7 bases, with 4 bases between. This CDR3 region has 12 residues. CDR3 region: CASSFRNSPLHF. CDR3 sequence (DNA): TGTGCCAGCAGCTTCAGGAATTCACCCCTCCACTTT. The full variable domain, its missing parts supplied by reference TRBV5-4 and TRBJ1-6, is ETGVTQSPTHLIKTRGQQVTLRCSSQSGHNTVSWYQQALGQGPQFIFQYYREEENGRGNFPPRFSGLQFPNYSSELNVNALELDDSALYLCASSFRNSPLHFGNGTRLTVT.

The CDR3 sequence is CASSERAGGDTDTQYF. DNA for the CDR3: TGTGCCAGCAGTGAAAGAGCGGGGGGTGACACAGATACGCAGTATTTT. The rearrangement uses TRBV2 and TRBJ2-3; 9 nucleotides match TRBD2. Unmatched junction bases numbered 5, after V lost 2 bases and J lost 2 bases. Looked up from germline, CDR1 is SNHLY and CDR2 is FYNNEI. The CDR3 sequence is 16 residues long.

This clone is a singleton in its sample. The sample has other DNA sequences that encode this CDR3 too. The chain links TRBV12-3 or TRBV12-4 to TRBJ1-2; no firm D call. The CDR3 has 12 residues. The V and J ends lost 4 bases and 0 bases respectively, with 3 bases between them. This CDR3 is CASSSSNYGYTF. The CDR3 DNA is TGTGCCAGCAGTTCCTCTAACTATGGCTACACCTTC.

V usage is TRBV11-3 and J usage is TRBJ1-4, with unresolved D. This CDR3 region has 13 residues. Deletions cut 4 bases from V and 7 bases from J, with 10 bases between. Germline CDR1 and CDR2: SGHNT and YENEEA. In DNA form, the CDR3 reads TGTGCCAGCAGCTACAGTCTCGGTGAAAAACTGTTTTTT. Its protein is CASSYSLGEKLFF.

This chain joins TRBV6-5 and TRBJ2-3; D is unresolved. The CDR3 runs 15 residues. Trimming shortened V by 0 bases and J by 6 bases, and 13 bases separated the two germline ends. Germline V gene lookup returns CDR1 MNHEY and CDR2 SVGAGI. The CDR3 DNA reads TGTGCCAGCAGTTACTCGAGTCTGGGCAGGGATACGCAGTATTTT. This translates into CASSYSSLGRDTQYF.